These T cell receptor beta chains were read from a single sample in a study of human T cells and chemical hapten exposure. TCRdb reprocessed the 5' RACE reads via MiXCR and lists one record per CDR3 protein. The sample holds about 81,000 distinct CDR3 sequences, about a sixth seen once. Receptors originate from a female donor in good health. The CDR3 runs from the conserved cysteine through the conserved F or W. The D gene is left open where the match is weak. Size is omitted from some rows. Given values are once, few, many or a class for expanded clones.

v_call	d_call	j_call	clone_size	cdr3_length	cdr3_aa	cdr3_nt
TRBV6-5	-	TRBJ1-1	-	15	CASSYSGGASTEAFF	TGTGCCAGCAGTTACTCGGGGGGGGCGTCCACTGAAGCTTTCTTT
TRBV9	TRBD2	TRBJ2-7	few	15	CASSVGASGSQEQYF	TGTGCCAGCAGCGTAGGGGCTAGCGGGAGCCAAGAGCAGTACTTC
TRBV6-2/TRBV6-3	-	TRBJ2-2	few	12	CASSSHRLELFF	TGTGCCAGCAGTAGCCACCGCTTAGAGCTGTTTTTT
TRBV3-1	-	TRBJ2-6	-	15	CASSRTSSGANVLTF	TGTGCCAGCAGCCGAACCTCCTCTGGGGCCAACGTCCTGACTTTC
TRBV2	-	TRBJ1-5	few	15	CASSAEGSGNQPQHF	TGTGCCAGCAGTGCGGAGGGTTCGGGCAATCAGCCCCAGCATTTT
TRBV19	TRBD1	TRBJ1-1	few	14	CASSPMAGGTEAFF	TGTGCCAGTAGTCCCATGGCAGGGGGCACTGAAGCTTTCTTT
TRBV5-5	-	TRBJ1-2	-	19	CASSLYPDPANTGNDGYTF	TGTGCCAGCAGCTTGTATCCCGACCCTGCCAATACAGGGAATGATGGCTACACCTTC
TRBV29-1	-	TRBJ2-1	-	15	CSVAGHLSSYNEQLF	TGCAGCGTAGCGGGACACCTGAGCTCCTACAATGAGCAGCTCTTC
TRBV27	-	TRBJ2-1	few	17	CASSLGTTPAPYNEQFF	TGTGCCAGCAGTTTGGGGACAACCCCTGCCCCCTACAATGAGCAGTTCTTC
TRBV2	-	TRBJ2-4	-	12	CASSDRENIQYF	TGTGCCAGCAGTGACAGGGAAAACATTCAGTACTTC
TRBV19	-	TRBJ1-1	-	13	CASRERGSYTAFF	TGTGCCAGTAGGGAAAGGGGGAGCTACACAGCTTTCTTT
TRBV29-1	-	TRBJ2-7	many	12	CSVGDRPYEQYF	TGCAGCGTTGGGGACCGTCCCTACGAGCAGTACTTC
TRBV11-2	-	TRBJ2-4	-	14	CASSLESARNIQYF	TGTGCCAGCAGCTTAGAGTCAGCGCGAAACATTCAGTACTTC
TRBV21-1	-	TRBJ2-7	-	15	CASSTPSGRIYEQYF	TGTGCCAGCAGCACCCCTAGCGGGAGGATCTACGAGCAGTACTTC
TRBV11-2	-	TRBJ1-1	-	13	CASSLGQTTEAFF	TGTGCCAGCAGCTTGGGTCAAACCACTGAAGCTTTCTTT
TRBV20-1	TRBD2	TRBJ2-5	many	15	CSARDQTSVGETQYF	TGCAGTGCTAGGGACCAGACTAGCGTCGGGGAGACCCAGTACTTC
TRBV5-1	TRBD1	TRBJ1-6	-	15	CASSLGGQHNSPLHF	TGCGCCAGCAGCTTGGGGGGACAGCATAATTCACCCCTCCACTTT
TRBV5-1	TRBD1	TRBJ1-1	-	14	CASSSHTGGTEAFF	TGCGCCAGCAGCTCACATACAGGGGGCACTGAAGCTTTCTTT
TRBV5-1	-	TRBJ1-6	-	14	CASSSWTVNSPLHF	TGCGCCAGCAGCTCGTGGACAGTCAATTCACCCCTCCACTTT
TRBV11-2	-	TRBJ1-6	-	14	CATKVGGGNSPLHF	TGTGCCACCAAGGTCGGGGGCGGAAATTCACCCCTCCACTTT
TRBV27	-	TRBJ1-2	many	15	CASSQEQDNLYGYTF	TGTGCCAGCAGTCAGGAACAGGATAACTTATATGGCTACACCTTC
TRBV10-3	TRBD1	TRBJ2-3	few	16	CAISAQQGGGTDTQYF	TGTGCCATCAGTGCCCAACAGGGGGGAGGCACAGATACGCAGTATTTT